The TCR beta chain under discussion was sequenced for a study of blood T cell repertoires in COVID-19. Repertoires were generated with immunoSEQ multiplex PCR, while TCRdb's copy carries only in-frame clones and drops some. This sample carries about 400,000 clones, roughly 84% of them seen once, and the ten largest clones take about 3%. This CDR3 comprises 13 residues. V gave up 3 bases and J gave up 4 bases; unmatched junction bases: 0. Germline V lookup: CDR1 LGHDT, CDR2 YNNKEL (reference sequence). The clonotype was recovered from a woman younger than 45 who had recovered from COVID-19. The V gene is TRBV3-1 (or the pseudogene TRBV3-2), the J gene TRBJ2-7; 10 nucleotides line up with TRBD2. The specimen sequenced was PBMCs or T cells enriched from blood (not recorded which). The CDR3 reads CASSQTSGYEQYF. DNA of the CDR3: TGTGCCAGCAGCCAGACTAGCGGGTACGAGCAGTACTTC.